Shown below are 23 T cell receptor beta chains from a single sample sequenced in a study of Ad26.COV2.S vaccination and SARS-CoV-2 variants. Assay: immunoSEQ multiplex PCR; the TCRdb copy retains only in-frame clones and omits some. The data hold approximately 420,000 clones, with about 88% observed a single time. Described treatment: roughly 18 received Ad26.COV2.S at low or high dose, single or two shots; about 5 received placebo; per-sample allocation not given. Sampling was done on day 63 after the first vaccine or placebo injection. The sequencing used peripheral blood, collected in a trial of Ad26.COV2.S vaccine versus placebo. These TCRs come from a person between 18 and 65 years old who received the Ad26.COV2.S COVID-19 vaccine or a placebo.

The chain is built from TRBV12-3 or TRBV12-4 and TRBJ2-7; TRBD1 matches 9 bases. The J segment lost 6 bases and the V segment lost 6 bases, leaving 6 bases of the junction unmatched. The CDR3 has 13 amino acids. The CDR3 loop is CASSRDRVGEQYF. The CDR3 DNA sequence: TGTGCCAGCAGCCGGGACAGGGTAGGCGAGCAGTACTTC.

This clone was observed a single time. This rearrangement joins TRBV11-3 to TRBJ1-1; no firm D call. Trimming shortened V by 5 bases and J by 3 bases, and 10 bases separated the two germline ends. CDR3 length equals 13 residues. The germline CDR1 and CDR2 sequences are SGHNT and YENEEA. The CDR3 bases are TGTGCCAGCAGCCTCAGAAGGTACACTGAAGCTTTCTTT. Its protein is CASSLRRYTEAFF. The full variable domain, rest sourced from reference TRBV11-3 and TRBJ1-1, is EAGVVQSPRYKIIEKKQPVAFWCNPISGHNTLYWYLQNLGQGPELLIRYENEEAVDDSQLPKDRFSAERLKGVDSTLKIQPAELGDSAVYLCASSLRRYTEAFFGQGTRLTVV.

This chain uses TRBV7-9 with TRBJ2-5; weak D call: TRBD2 (5 bases). Trimming removed 5 bases from V and 7 bases from J, with 14 bases in between. This CDR3 comprises 13 residues. Germline V gene sequence: CDR1 SEHNR, CDR2 FQNEAQ (reference sequence). This CDR3 is CASSRPGVGTQYF. The CDR3 bases are TGTGCCAGCAGCCGCCCCGGGGTGGGGACCCAGTACTTC.

V and J are TRBV14 and TRBJ2-1; D is undetermined. Germline-derived CDR1 and CDR2 are SGHDN and FVKESK. V was trimmed by 5 bases and J by 5 bases, leaving 7 bases between them. The CDR3 spans 12 residues. The CDR3 protein is CASSWDHNEQFF. CDR3 coding DNA: TGTGCCAGCAGCTGGGATCACAATGAGCAGTTCTTC.

This chain uses TRBV7-9 with TRBJ1-2, with TRBD1 matching 7 bases. V was pared by 4 bases and J by 7 bases, with 15 bases of the junction left unmatched. Looked up from germline, CDR1 is SEHNR and CDR2 is FQNEAQ (reference sequence). The CDR3 contains 16 residues. The CDR3 DNA sequence: TGTGCCAGCAGCTCCGGGCCGGGAACAGGGGATTTTGGCTACACCTTC. Its translation: CASSSGPGTGDFGYTF.

This chain connects TRBV9 to TRBJ2-2; tentative D call: TRBD1 (6 bases). Trimming stripped 3 bases from V and 2 bases from J, with 17 bases between. This CDR3 contains 17 residues. Germline CDR1 reads SGDLS; CDR2 reads YYNGEE. Here the CDR3 reads CASSEGRTDINTGELFF. The CDR3 region has the DNA TGTGCCAGCAGCGAGGGACGGACAGACATTAACACCGGGGAGCTGTTTTTT.

The chain carries TRBV15 and TRBJ2-6, with 8 bases lining up with TRBD1. The CDR3 runs to 15 residues. With 6 bases clipped from V and 2 bases from J, the junction kept 3 bases outside the gene matches. Germline V lookup: CDR1 LNHNV, CDR2 YYDKDF (reference sequence). This chain's CDR3 is CATRQQGAGANVLTF. Here the CDR3 DNA reads TGTGCCACCAGGCAACAGGGGGCTGGGGCCAACGTCCTGACTTTC.

This clone was seen more than once but under ten times. J is TRBJ2-2 and V is TRBV7-9, with 12 bases identical to TRBD2. CDR1 and CDR2 (germline): SEHNR, FQNEAQ (reference sequence). The CDR3 covers 18 residues. V gave up 2 bases and J gave up 5 bases; unmatched junction bases: 9. The CDR3 loop reads CASSLTPGLAGGTGELFF. In nucleotides, the CDR3 is TGTGCCAGCAGCTTAACCCCCGGCCTAGCGGGGGGGACCGGGGAGCTGTTTTTT. Full variable domain (outside the CDR3, taken from reference TRBV7-9 and TRBJ2-2): DTGVSQNPRHKITKRGQNVTFRCDPISEHNRLYWYRQTLGQGPEFLTYFQNEAQLEKSRLLSDRFSAERPKGSFSTLEIQRTEQGDSAMYLCASSLTPGLAGGTGELFFGEGSRLTVL.

The rearrangement uses TRBV27 and TRBJ2-7, with 10 bases that match TRBD1. The CDR3 sequence is 14 residues long. Germline lookup yields CDR1 MNHEY and CDR2 SMNVEV (reference sequence). Unmatched junction bases numbered 8, after V lost 6 bases and J lost 6 bases. The CDR3 sequence is CASRKTGGQGEQYF. The CDR3 DNA is TGTGCCAGCAGAAAGACAGGGGGCCAAGGCGAGCAGTACTTC.

This rearrangement joins TRBV14 to TRBJ2-7; 7 positions agree with TRBD2. This CDR3 contains 12 residues. J was trimmed by 4 bases and V by 8 bases; bases with no gene match: 5. Germline V gene lookup returns CDR1 SGHDN and CDR2 FVKESK. For the CDR3, the DNA is TGTGCCAGCGGACTAGGAGTGTACGAGCAGTACTTC. Translation: CASGLGVYEQYF.

The chain carries TRBV12-5 and TRBJ1-4, with D perhaps matching TRBD1 (6 bases). With 6 bases removed from V and 5 bases from J, the gap between germline ends came to 13 bases. Germline CDR1 is LGHNT and CDR2 is FRNRAP. The CDR3 has 14 amino acids. The CDR3 DNA is TGTGCTAGTGGGGCAGGGGAGGAGAATGAAAAACTGTTTTTT. Translating gives CASGAGEENEKLFF.

The gene calls are TRBV7-7 and TRBJ1-5; D is undetermined. Deletions cut 5 bases from V and 1 base from J, with 24 bases between. The CDR3 sequence is 19 residues long. The germline V gene has CDR1 SSHAT and CDR2 FNYEAQ (reference sequence). The CDR3 sequence is CASSHLVRGQFGSNQPQHF. DNA for the CDR3: TGTGCCAGCAGCCACCTAGTGAGAGGGCAGTTTGGGAGCAATCAGCCCCAGCATTTT. Full variable domain (remainder filled in from reference TRBV7-7 and TRBJ1-5): GAGVSQSPRYKVTKRGQDVTLRCDPISSHATLYWYQQALGQGPEFLTYFNYEAQPDKSGLPSDRFSAERPEGSISTLTIQRTEQRDSAMYRCASSHLVRGQFGSNQPQHFGDGTRLSIL.

The genes are TRBV7-9 and TRBJ2-1; D is unresolved. The CDR3 contains 11 residues. The V end lost 5 bases, the J end lost 10 bases, and 9 bases lay between the germline ends. The germline gives CDR1 SEHNR, CDR2 FQNEAQ (reference sequence). CDR3 nucleotides: TGTGCCAGCAGCCCCGTCGGGGAGCAGTTCTTC. Residues: CASSPVGEQFF.

This clone occurred once. The chain carries TRBV2 and TRBJ1-2; D call uncertain. CDR1 is SNHLY, CDR2 FYNNEI, per germline. The CDR3 extends over 13 amino acids. Trimming shortened V by 7 bases and J by 4 bases, and 13 bases separated the two germline ends. The CDR3 reads CASTPQISYGYTF. CDR3 in DNA: TGTGCCAGCACCCCTCAGATTAGCTATGGCTACACCTTC.

V and J are TRBV9 and TRBJ2-5; D possibly corresponds to TRBD1 (5 bases). This CDR3 is 13 amino acids long. V lost 4 bases and J lost 5, with 12 bases in between. From germline, CDR1 is SGDLS and CDR2 YYNGEE. DNA for the CDR3: TGTGCCAGCAGCCTTAGGGGCGGTGAGACCCAGTACTTC. It translates to CASSLRGGETQYF. The full variable domain, its missing parts supplied by reference TRBV9 and TRBJ2-5, is DSGVTQTPKHLITATGQRVTLRCSPRSGDLSVYWYQQSLDQGLQFLIQYYNGEERAKGNILERFSAQQFPDLHSELNLSSLELGDSALYFCASSLRGGETQYFGPGTRLLVL.

The J gene is TRBJ1-1, the V gene TRBV13, with TRBD1 matching over 11 bases. After removal of 6 bases from V and 3 bases from J, the junction contained 9 bases not matched to a gene. Germline CDR1 is PRHDT and CDR2 is FYEKMQ (reference sequence). This CDR3 is 16 amino acids long. The CDR3, as DNA: TGTGCCAGCAGTTTCGGACAGGGGGCGTCTTACACTGAAGCTTTCTTT. Translation gives CASSFGQGASYTEAFF. Drawing the rest from reference TRBV13 and TRBJ1-1, the complete variable domain is AAGVIQSPRHLIKEKRETATLKCYPIPRHDTVYWYQQGPGQDPQFLISFYEKMQSDKGSIPDRFSAQQFSDYHSELNMSSLELGDSALYFCASSFGQGASYTEAFFGQGTRLTVV.

The chain joins TRBV2 to TRBJ2-5; D gene unclear. V gave up 7 bases and J gave up 5 bases, with 17 bases separating them. This CDR3 is built from 14 residues. The germline V gene encodes CDR1 SNHLY and CDR2 FYNNEI. The CDR3: CASNGKWGRETQYF. Here the CDR3 DNA reads TGTGCCAGCAACGGAAAGTGGGGAAGGGAGACCCAGTACTTC.

This clone was picked up a small number of times. The rearrangement links TRBV5-4 to TRBJ2-3, with 7 positions matching TRBD1. Germline V gene lookup returns CDR1 SGHNT and CDR2 YYREEE (reference sequence). The CDR3 runs to 18 residues. Trimming cost V 2 bases and J 2 bases; bases outside gene matches: 14. CDR3 DNA: TGTGCCAGCAGCTTAAGACTTCAGAGGGACAGATACACAGATACGCAGTATTTT. It is translated as CASSLRLQRDRYTDTQYF.

The rearrangement uses TRBV11-3 and TRBJ2-5, with 12 bases that match TRBD2. The CDR3 sequence is 15 residues long. V gave up 5 bases and J gave up 5 bases; unmatched junction bases: 6. Germline V CDR1 and CDR2: SGHNT, YENEEA. CDR3 coding DNA: TGTGCCAGCAGCCGTACTAGCGGGGGGTTCGAGACCCAGTACTTC. Amino acid sequence: CASSRTSGGFETQYF.

As DNA, the CDR3 is TGTGCCACCAGCAGAACGTCACAGGGAGGTGGAGAGACCCAGTACTTC. Amino acid sequence: CATSRTSQGGGETQYF. The chain joins TRBV15 to TRBJ2-5; D tentatively reads TRBD1 or TRBD2 (6 bases each). From germline, CDR1 is LNHNV and CDR2 YYDKDF (reference sequence). The CDR3 is made up of 16 amino acids. Trimming shortened V by 2 bases and J by 4 bases, and 17 bases separated the two germline ends.

DNA for the CDR3: TGTGCCAGCAGTGAAGGGGCAGTGGCAGATACGCAGTATTTT. Amino acid sequence: CASSEGAVADTQYF. V is TRBV6-1 and J is TRBJ2-3; no definite D call. The CDR3 runs 14 residues. V lost 1 base and J 4 bases, leaving 9 bases between the germline ends. The germline gives CDR1 MNHNS, CDR2 SASEGT.

This chain uses TRBV6-5 with TRBJ1-3, with no clear D. Per germline, CDR1 MNHEY and CDR2 SVGAGI. V lost 10 bases and J 0 bases, leaving 10 bases between the germline ends. This CDR3 has 13 amino acids. The CDR3 sequence: CANRESSGNTIYF. CDR3 in DNA: TGTGCCAACCGCGAGAGCTCTGGAAACACCATATATTTT.

V and J are TRBV7-2 and TRBJ2-7, with 9 bases aligning to TRBD1. CDR3 length: 14 residues. Germline V gene sequence: CDR1 SGHTA, CDR2 FQGNSA. V lost 5 bases to trimming and J lost 5 bases; unmatched junction nucleotides: 7. The CDR3 DNA sequence: TGTGCCAGCAGCGTGGGACAGGGAATCCACGAGCAGTACTTC. Translation gives CASSVGQGIHEQYF.